This TCR beta chain was profiled in a study of OX40 agonist ivuxolimab in advanced cancers. On the study more broadly: Ivuxolimab, which is an agonistic anti-OX40 (CD134) antibody, was administered to the patients.

No patient had autoimmune disease or received systemic immunosuppression. Study outcomes and limitations: People who partly responded at 0.1-3.0 mg/kg had some of the least clonal expansion seen. The expanded peripheral T cells' antigen specificity was not determined.

The data were produced by immunoSEQ multiplex PCR, yet TCRdb's version contains in-frame clones alone and is incomplete. The sample holds 90,000 to 120,000 clones; under 95% are singletons and the top ten take under 0.85%. Remarks on this clone: Its antigen is unknown.

Trimming cost V 4 bases and J 2 bases, with 11 bases left between them. CDR3 length equals 14 residues. CDR1 and CDR2 from the germline V gene are MNHEY and SVGAGI. The chain carries TRBV6-5 and TRBJ1-2, with a weak D call TRBD1 (5 bases). This specimen was CD4+ or CD8+ T cells sorted from blood, taken in a trial of the OX40 agonist ivuxolimab. The TCR sequence derives from an adult with an advanced solid tumor such as melanoma, head and neck, liver or kidney cancer. The DNA for the CDR3 is TGTGCCAGCAGTTTCGACCGGGACAACTATGGCTACACCTTC. As protein: CASSFDRDNYGYTF.